Listed here are 30 T cell receptor beta chains from one sample, sequenced in a study of CD8+ T cells in alopecia areata. Sequencing relied on a cDNA template that was reverse transcribed from extracted RNA. Produced via immunoSEQ multiplex PCR; TCRdb's table is partial and in-frame only. The repertoire holds approximately 120,000 clones, with 61% as singletons. As to treatment: oral pan-JAK inhibitor, 5-10 mg twice daily. The source material was CD4+ T cells sorted from blood, sampled at week 4, from a patient treated with tofacitinib. These TCRs come from a human donor with alopecia areata.

The rearrangement joins TRBV30 to TRBJ2-3; the D gene is possibly TRBD1 (6 bases). CDR3 length: 13 residues. The V end was cut by 2 bases, the J end by 6 bases, with 12 bases between. The germline CDR1 and CDR2 sequences are GTSNPN and SVGIG (reference sequence). CDR3 DNA: TGTGCCTGGAGTCGATACAGGGATGATACGCAGTATTTT. This encodes CAWSRYRDDTQYF.

The rearrangement links TRBV29-1 to TRBJ2-3; TRBD2 matches at 9 bases. CDR3 size: 16 residues. Trimming at V came to 7 bases and at J to 2 bases, leaving 13 bases not matched to a gene. Germline CDR1 reads SQVTM; CDR2 reads ANQGSEA. The CDR3 region has the DNA TGCAGCGGCCGGGGGGTAGCGGGGGCCTACACAGATACGCAGTATTTT. Translating gives CSGRGVAGAYTDTQYF.

This clone was picked up a small number of times. The chain employs TRBV4-1 and TRBJ2-5, with 7 bases lining up with TRBD1. The length of the CDR3 is 16 residues. The J segment lost 4 bases and the V segment lost 0 bases, leaving 8 bases of the junction unmatched. Germline loops: CDR1 MGHRA, CDR2 YSYEKL. CDR3 nucleotide sequence: TGCGCCAGCAGCCAAGAATTGTCAGGGGGTAGAGAGACCCAGTACTTC. This gives the protein CASSQELSGGRETQYF.

This clone was counted between two and nine times. The chain combines TRBV30 with TRBJ1-2, with D possibly being TRBD1 (5 bases). The CDR3 length is 14 residues. V lost 1 base to trimming and J lost 8 bases, with 17 bases between them. Germline-derived CDR1 and CDR2 are GTSNPN and SVGIG (reference sequence). This chain's CDR3 is CAWSERLRAQGYTF. CDR3 coding DNA: TGTGCCTGGAGTGAACGACTCAGGGCCCAGGGCTACACCTTC.

The J gene is TRBJ1-2, the V gene TRBV30, with a tentative D call TRBD1 (5 bases). The CDR3 extends over 13 amino acids. Per germline, CDR1 GTSNPN and CDR2 SVGIG (reference sequence). V lost 5 bases and J 4 bases, leaving 14 bases between the germline ends. CDR3 loop: CAWPRGGSYGYTF. Written as DNA, the CDR3 is TGTGCCTGGCCCCGCGGGGGGTCCTATGGCTACACCTTC.

The chain carries TRBV28 and TRBJ2-7, with D tentatively TRBD1 or TRBD2 (5 bases each). V gave up 6 bases and J gave up 1 base, with 22 bases separating them. CDR3 size: 17 residues. CDR1 and CDR2 from the germline V gene are MDHEN and SYDVKM. As DNA, the CDR3 is TGTGCCAGCAGCCTAACGGGCCTTGGGGGTACATCCTACGAGCAGTACTTC. Translated: CASSLTGLGGTSYEQYF.

V usage is TRBV30 and J usage is TRBJ1-5; the D gene is possibly TRBD1 (5 bases). V was pared by 0 bases and J by 15 bases, with 24 bases between. This CDR3 has 15 amino acids. Looked up from germline, CDR1 is GTSNPN and CDR2 is SVGIG (reference sequence). The CDR3 sequence is CAWSVGVPAATRMHF. The CDR3 nucleotides are TGTGCCTGGAGTGTAGGGGTTCCGGCAGCTACTCGGATGCATTTT.

The chain links TRBV29-1 to TRBJ2-5; D remains unclear. CDR1 is SQVTM, CDR2 ANQGSEA, per germline. With 4 bases removed from V and 0 bases from J, the gap between germline ends came to 12 bases. The CDR3 consists of 14 residues. In DNA, the CDR3 is TGCAGCGTTGTGTCGAACACCTACCAAGAGACCCAGTACTTC. Encoded protein: CSVVSNTYQETQYF.

This clone has just one count. This sample includes further DNA sequences coding for the same CDR3. The genes are TRBV7-2 and TRBJ2-6; D unclear. CDR1 is SGHTA and CDR2 is FQGNSA in the germline V gene. The CDR3 is 15 residues long. Trimming removed 1 base at V and 0 bases at J, with 4 bases between. CDR3 region: CASSLGGSGANVLTF. CDR3 DNA sequence: TGTGCCAGCAGCTTAGGGGGCTCTGGGGCCAACGTCCTGACTTTC. Combining the CDR3 with reference TRBV7-2 and TRBJ2-6 gives the whole variable domain GAGVSQSPSNKVTEKGKDVELRCDPISGHTALYWYRQSLGQGLEFLIYFQGNSAPDKSGLPSDRFSAERTGGSVSTLTIQRTQQEDSAVYLCASSLGGSGANVLTFGAGSRLTVL.

This clone has a single count. The chain employs TRBV30 and TRBJ2-1; 9 nucleotides align to TRBD2. The trim removed 8 bases at V and 4 bases at J, leaving 12 bases unmatched. This CDR3 is built from 15 residues. CDR1 and CDR2 from the germline V gene are GTSNPN and SVGIG (reference sequence). In DNA form, the CDR3 reads TGTGCCGTCAATTTATTAGCGGGAGTGTACAATGAGCAGTTCTTC. Translating it yields CAVNLLAGVYNEQFF.

The V and J genes are TRBV10-3 and TRBJ1-1; D not resolved. This CDR3 spans 14 amino acids. The ends were cut back, 5 bases at V and 4 bases at J, with 14 bases in the middle. The germline gives CDR1 ENHRY, CDR2 SYGVKD. The CDR3 DNA is TGTGCCATCAGTTGGACGGCCGAATCCACTGAAGCTTTCTTT. Translated, it gives CAISWTAESTEAFF.

This sequence joins TRBV27 and TRBJ2-5; 13 nucleotides agree with TRBD2. The germline CDR1 and CDR2 sequences are MNHEY and SMNVEV (reference sequence). The CDR3 consists of 18 residues. The ends lost 5 bases at V and 5 bases at J; junction bases unmatched: 14. Here the CDR3 DNA reads TGTGCCAGCAGTCAAGCTGCCCGGGGACTAGCGGGAAAGGAGACCCAGTACTTC. It encodes CASSQAARGLAGKETQYF.

This clone was detected a few times. The V and J genes are TRBV29-1 and TRBJ2-1; D is unresolved. Germline lookup yields CDR1 SQVTM and CDR2 ANQGSEA. V lost 6 bases and J 5 bases, leaving 8 bases between the germline ends. The CDR3 is 11 amino acids. In DNA, the CDR3 is TGCAGCGTGGCTCGGAACAATGAGCAGTTCTTC. Protein product: CSVARNNEQFF.

The chain employs TRBV5-6 and TRBJ2-5; unclear D gene. Germline CDR1 and CDR2: SGHDT and YYEEEE. The CDR3 length is 11 residues. V lost 6 bases and J 0 bases, leaving 3 bases between the germline ends. CDR3 residues: CASTYQETQYF. Written as DNA, the CDR3 is TGTGCCAGCACCTACCAAGAGACCCAGTACTTC.

The J gene is TRBJ2-1, the V gene TRBV30, with 12 nucleotides matching TRBD2. Trimming at V came to 5 bases and at J to 7 bases, leaving 21 bases not matched to a gene. The CDR3 consists of 19 residues. Germline V gene lookup returns CDR1 GTSNPN and CDR2 SVGIG (reference sequence). The CDR3 reads CAWGRSQGRASGRANEQFF. The CDR3 DNA reads as TGTGCCTGGGGACGATCGCAGGGTAGGGCTAGCGGGAGGGCGAATGAGCAGTTCTTC.

The J gene is TRBJ2-1, the V gene TRBV2; 13 positions match TRBD2. The CDR3 sequence is 17 residues long. Losses at the gene ends were 6 bases for V and 4 bases for J; bases not matched to a gene: 9. Per the germline V gene, CDR1 is SNHLY and CDR2 is FYNNEI. This CDR3 is CASRDRTSGSGYNEQFF. DNA of the CDR3: TGTGCCAGCAGAGACCGGACTAGCGGGAGTGGGTACAATGAGCAGTTCTTC.

The chain combines TRBV5-1 with TRBJ2-3, with 7 bases lining up with TRBD2. Trimming took 4 bases from V and 0 from J; bases not matched to a gene: 5. Per germline, CDR1 SGHRS and CDR2 YFSETQ. The CDR3 totals 15 residues. This CDR3 is CASSAVAGSTDTQYF. For the CDR3, the DNA is TGCGCCAGCAGCGCAGTAGCGGGCAGCACAGATACGCAGTATTTT.

For the CDR3, the DNA is TGTGCCAGTAGTATGGTAGGGGGACCCTACGAGCAGTACTTC. It codes for CASSMVGGPYEQYF. The chain employs TRBV19 and TRBJ2-7; D is perhaps TRBD1 (6 bases). In germline, CDR1 is LNHDA, CDR2 SQIVND (reference sequence). The CDR3 sequence is 14 residues long. V was shortened by 3 bases and J by 2 bases, with 11 bases between the two germline ends. Full variable domain (missing parts from reference TRBV19 and TRBJ2-7): DGGITQSPKYLFRKEGQNVTLSCEQNLNHDAMYWYRQDPGQGLRLIYYSQIVNDFQKGDIAEGYSVSREKKESFPLTVTSAQKNPTAFYLCASSMVGGPYEQYFGPGTRLTVT.

The chain is built from TRBV2 and TRBJ1-5; D is undetermined. V dropped 1 base and J dropped 10 bases, with 14 bases sitting between them. The CDR3 contains 14 residues. CDR1 and CDR2 from the germline V gene are SNHLY and FYNNEI. The DNA of the CDR3 is TGTGCCAGCAGTGAAGATAGGGCCCCTATCCCCCAGCATTTT. Translation gives CASSEDRAPIPQHF.

V and J are TRBV6-5 and TRBJ1-5, with a tentative D call TRBD1 (6 bases). Germline lookup yields CDR1 MNHEY and CDR2 SVGAGI. Trimming removed 5 bases at V and 7 bases at J, with 12 bases between. CDR3 length equals 13 residues. For the CDR3, the DNA is TGTGCCAGCAGTCAACAGGGATACCAGCCCCAGCATTTT. As protein: CASSQQGYQPQHF.

The chain uses TRBV6-4 and TRBJ2-1; the D gene is possibly TRBD2 (6 bases). Trimming took off 6 bases at V and 8 bases at J, with 14 bases between the two ends. The length of the CDR3 is 13 residues. Per the germline V gene, CDR1 is MRHNA and CDR2 is SNTAGT. The CDR3 DNA is TGTGCCAGCAGCAGGGACTCTGGGGATGAGCAGTTCTTC. Its protein is CASSRDSGDEQFF.

This clone was counted a few times. The genes are TRBV4-1 and TRBJ2-1; D gene unclear. The CDR3 contains 21 residues. The germline CDR1 and CDR2 sequences are MGHRA and YSYEKL. V was clipped by 0 bases and J by 5 bases, with 29 bases between them. Written as DNA, the CDR3 is TGCGCCAGCAGCCAAGAATTCTTTACCGGGCTGGCAAAAGCGTCGGACAATGAGCAGTTCTTC. Translated: CASSQEFFTGLAKASDNEQFF.

This clone was detected a few times. CDR3 DNA sequence: TGTGCCAGCACCACCGGGACCACGACCTACAATGAGCAGTTCTTC. Translation gives CASTTGTTTYNEQFF. The V and J genes are TRBV6-1 and TRBJ2-1; the D gene could be TRBD1 or TRBD2 (5 bases each). The CDR3 totals 15 residues. Germline CDR1 and CDR2: MNHNS and SASEGT. Trimming removed 7 bases from V and 2 bases from J, with 15 bases in between.

This clone occurred once. The chain joins TRBV10-3 to TRBJ2-7; D gene uncertain. The V gene lost 4 bases and the J gene lost 7 bases, with 11 bases spanning the gap. Germline loops: CDR1 ENHRY, CDR2 SYGVKD. This CDR3 comprises 12 residues. The CDR3 is CAISAWVGEQYF. The CDR3 region has the DNA TGTGCCATCAGTGCCTGGGTAGGGGAGCAGTACTTC.

This clone was observed a few times. This CDR3 reads CASSVSTAQETQYF. CDR3 DNA sequence: TGTGCCAGCAGTGTATCGACAGCCCAAGAGACCCAGTACTTC. The chain links TRBV2 to TRBJ2-5; D is possibly TRBD1 (5 bases). Germline CDR1 and CDR2: SNHLY and FYNNEI. The CDR3 sequence is 14 residues long. Trimming removed 4 bases at V and 1 base at J, with 10 bases between.

The V call is TRBV6-1, the J call TRBJ1-1; D is unresolved. V was shortened by 1 base and J by 3 bases, with 6 bases between the two germline ends. The CDR3 runs to 13 residues. CDR1 is MNHNS, CDR2 SASEGT, per germline. The CDR3: CASSEVPDTEAFF. As DNA, the CDR3 is TGTGCCAGCAGTGAAGTCCCGGACACTGAAGCTTTCTTT.

This clone was recorded at least ten times. This rearrangement joins TRBV5-8 to TRBJ1-2, with 8 bases that match TRBD1. The V and J ends lost 3 bases and 6 bases, in that order; junction bases with no gene match: 10. Germline assignment: CDR1 SGHTS and CDR2 YDEGEE. CDR3 length: 15 amino acids. The CDR3 reads CASSWARTGSDGYTF. The CDR3 DNA sequence: TGTGCCAGCAGCTGGGCCCGGACAGGGTCGGATGGCTACACCTTC.

This chain joins TRBV9 and TRBJ2-5; TRBD2 agrees at 14 bases. Germline loops: CDR1 SGDLS, CDR2 YYNGEE. V shed 3 bases and J 4 bases; nucleotides not matched to a gene: 5. This CDR3 comprises 16 residues. CDR3 loop: CASSARLAGGLETQYF. Written as DNA, the CDR3 is TGTGCCAGCAGCGCGAGACTAGCGGGAGGGCTAGAGACCCAGTACTTC. Full variable domain (rest looked up from reference TRBV9 and TRBJ2-5): DSGVTQTPKHLITATGQRVTLRCSPRSGDLSVYWYQQSLDQGLQFLIQYYNGEERAKGNILERFSAQQFPDLHSELNLSSLELGDSALYFCASSARLAGGLETQYFGPGTRLLVL.

The chain carries TRBV5-6 and TRBJ1-3; no reliable D call. The V end was cut by 0 bases, the J end by 2 bases, with 12 bases between. The germline V gene has CDR1 SGHDT and CDR2 YYEEEE. The CDR3 consists of 16 residues. The DNA for the CDR3 is TGTGCCAGCAGCTTGGAGGCAGCTTGGACTGGAAACACCATATATTTT. It is translated as CASSLEAAWTGNTIYF.

The chain is built from TRBV5-1 and TRBJ1-2; D is unclear. The CDR3 has 12 residues. CDR1 is SGHRS and CDR2 is YFSETQ in the germline V gene. The V and J ends lost 0 bases and 7 bases respectively, with 7 bases between them. This CDR3 is CASSLEGGGYTF. The CDR3 DNA is TGCGCCAGCAGCTTGGAAGGAGGTGGCTACACCTTC.